The rows below give T cell receptor beta chains drawn from one sample of a study of CD8+CD57+ T cells in acquired aplastic anemia. TCRdb re-derived calls from the reads in MiXCR, one entry per CDR3 protein. The sample holds around 200,000 distinct CDR3 sequences, nearly 65% seen once. The sample comprised sorted CD4+, CD8+, or CD8+CD57+ T cells (not recorded which) from PBMCs. The receptors shown here come from a human donor with aplastic anemia. The conserved cysteine and the conserved F or W are not part of the CDR3 here. A D gene is named only where the DNA matches it firmly. Size tells how often a clone was seen (once, few, many) or the class of an expanded clone, and some rows leave it out.

J gene: TRBJ2-3; clone size: few; D gene: NA; CDR3 length: 11; V gene: TRBV10-3; CDR3 protein: AITPGSTDTQY
J gene: TRBJ2-3; clone size: NA; D gene: NA; CDR3 length: 11; V gene: TRBV19; CDR3 protein: ASKDSSTDTQY
J gene: TRBJ2-2; clone size: many; D gene: NA; CDR3 length: 12; V gene: TRBV9; CDR3 protein: ASSVVKFPGELF
J gene: TRBJ2-2; clone size: NA; D gene: TRBD1; CDR3 length: 14; V gene: TRBV24-1; CDR3 protein: ATSDGDRGITGELF
J gene: TRBJ2-1; clone size: many; D gene: NA; CDR3 length: 13; V gene: TRBV5-1; CDR3 protein: ASSLHRRSYNEQF
J gene: TRBJ1-6; clone size: NA; D gene: TRBD1; CDR3 length: 14; V gene: TRBV19; CDR3 protein: ASSNTTGTANSPLH
J gene: TRBJ2-7; clone size: NA; D gene: NA; CDR3 length: 12; V gene: TRBV7-2; CDR3 protein: ASSSSTASYEQY
J gene: TRBJ1-4; clone size: NA; D gene: NA; CDR3 length: 12; V gene: TRBV2; CDR3 protein: ASSVEVSAEKLF
J gene: TRBJ1-2; clone size: NA; D gene: TRBD1; CDR3 length: 16; V gene: TRBV7-2; CDR3 protein: ASSLTRDRGGGNYGYT
J gene: TRBJ1-2; clone size: NA; D gene: NA; CDR3 length: 12; V gene: TRBV7-2; CDR3 protein: ASSSGGEFYGYT
J gene: TRBJ1-5; clone size: NA; D gene: TRBD1; CDR3 length: 15; V gene: TRBV18; CDR3 protein: ASSRARTGPSNQPQH
J gene: TRBJ1-6; clone size: NA; D gene: NA; CDR3 length: 11; V gene: TRBV7-2; CDR3 protein: ASSLDGYSPLH
J gene: TRBJ2-3; clone size: many; D gene: TRBD2; CDR3 length: 12; V gene: TRBV5-8; CDR3 protein: ASSLGTSGGSPY
J gene: TRBJ2-1; clone size: once; D gene: NA; CDR3 length: 11; V gene: TRBV4-2; CDR3 protein: ASSPDRTNEQF
J gene: TRBJ2-2; clone size: NA; D gene: NA; CDR3 length: 10; V gene: TRBV7-8; CDR3 protein: ASSLNTGEPF
J gene: TRBJ2-7; clone size: many; D gene: NA; CDR3 length: 12; V gene: TRBV9; CDR3 protein: ASSVEAGPYEQY
J gene: TRBJ2-7; clone size: many; D gene: NA; CDR3 length: 14; V gene: TRBV14; CDR3 protein: ASSQEQEISSYEQY
J gene: TRBJ2-1; clone size: many; D gene: TRBD2; CDR3 length: 14; V gene: TRBV6-6; CDR3 protein: ASSRTSGGIYNEQF
J gene: TRBJ2-2; clone size: few; D gene: NA; CDR3 length: 7; V gene: TRBV20-1; CDR3 protein: SAPEELF
J gene: TRBJ2-3; clone size: NA; D gene: TRBD1; CDR3 length: 12; V gene: TRBV24-1; CDR3 protein: ATLWDRAADTQY
J gene: TRBJ1-5; clone size: many; D gene: NA; CDR3 length: 13; V gene: TRBV19; CDR3 protein: ASSMNLMGNQPQH
J gene: TRBJ2-3; clone size: many; D gene: TRBD2; CDR3 length: 17; V gene: TRBV2; CDR3 protein: ASSEPYSSGGDSTDTQY
J gene: TRBJ2-3; clone size: NA; D gene: TRBD2; CDR3 length: 13; V gene: TRBV7-9; CDR3 protein: ASRLLAGNPDTQY
J gene: TRBJ2-3; clone size: NA; D gene: TRBD2; CDR3 length: 14; V gene: TRBV10-2; CDR3 protein: ASSESPGGPPDTQY
J gene: TRBJ1-4; clone size: NA; D gene: NA; CDR3 length: 13; V gene: TRBV6-2/TRBV6-3; CDR3 protein: ASSYVWGTNEKLF
J gene: TRBJ1-2; clone size: NA; D gene: NA; CDR3 length: 13; V gene: TRBV7-9; CDR3 protein: ASSYGGAQADGYT
J gene: TRBJ2-5; clone size: NA; D gene: NA; CDR3 length: 13; V gene: TRBV6-5; CDR3 protein: ASSYSQGRGETQY
J gene: TRBJ2-6; clone size: NA; D gene: NA; CDR3 length: 14; V gene: TRBV29-1; CDR3 protein: SVESKHSSGANVLT
J gene: TRBJ2-1; clone size: NA; D gene: NA; CDR3 length: 13; V gene: TRBV14; CDR3 protein: ASSQDLGKYNEQF
J gene: TRBJ2-5; clone size: NA; D gene: NA; CDR3 length: 10; V gene: TRBV19; CDR3 protein: ASPDRQETQY
J gene: TRBJ1-3; clone size: NA; D gene: NA; CDR3 length: 13; V gene: TRBV29-1; CDR3 protein: SVEVQDNSGNTIY
J gene: TRBJ2-7; clone size: NA; D gene: NA; CDR3 length: 15; V gene: TRBV2; CDR3 protein: ASSELVSAVSFYEQY
J gene: TRBJ1-2; clone size: NA; D gene: TRBD1; CDR3 length: 13; V gene: TRBV9; CDR3 protein: ASSVTGVKSYGYT
J gene: TRBJ2-5; clone size: NA; D gene: NA; CDR3 length: 12; V gene: TRBV29-1; CDR3 protein: SVGKGGGGETQY
J gene: TRBJ2-7; clone size: NA; D gene: NA; CDR3 length: 9; V gene: TRBV20-1; CDR3 protein: SVRGSYEQY
J gene: TRBJ2-5; clone size: NA; D gene: TRBD1; CDR3 length: 12; V gene: TRBV18; CDR3 protein: ASSPGTGQETQY
J gene: TRBJ2-3; clone size: NA; D gene: TRBD2; CDR3 length: 14; V gene: TRBV15; CDR3 protein: ATSRETSSYTDTQY
J gene: TRBJ2-3; clone size: many; D gene: TRBD2; CDR3 length: 16; V gene: TRBV5-1; CDR3 protein: ASSTGGTSGGARDTQY
J gene: TRBJ1-3; clone size: NA; D gene: NA; CDR3 length: 9; V gene: TRBV7-9; CDR3 protein: ATSAGNTIY
J gene: TRBJ2-7; clone size: NA; D gene: NA; CDR3 length: 13; V gene: TRBV7-9; CDR3 protein: ASSYNFSGYYEQY
J gene: TRBJ2-1; clone size: NA; D gene: NA; CDR3 length: 11; V gene: TRBV15; CDR3 protein: ATSRDLRDEQF
J gene: TRBJ2-4; clone size: many; D gene: NA; CDR3 length: 12; V gene: TRBV7-2; CDR3 protein: ASSLVPGGDIQY
J gene: TRBJ1-1; clone size: NA; D gene: TRBD1; CDR3 length: 11; V gene: TRBV7-9; CDR3 protein: ASSYDRGTEAF
J gene: TRBJ2-6; clone size: many; D gene: NA; CDR3 length: 13; V gene: TRBV20-1; CDR3 protein: SARDGSSGANVLT
J gene: TRBJ1-6; clone size: NA; D gene: TRBD1; CDR3 length: 14; V gene: TRBV4-1; CDR3 protein: ASSQVQGSKNSPLH
J gene: TRBJ1-1; clone size: few; D gene: NA; CDR3 length: 15; V gene: TRBV7-9; CDR3 protein: ASSFDGAVGLNTEAF
J gene: TRBJ1-4; clone size: many; D gene: TRBD1; CDR3 length: 12; V gene: TRBV29-1; CDR3 protein: SVVTGSFGEKLF
J gene: TRBJ2-2; clone size: few; D gene: NA; CDR3 length: 14; V gene: TRBV27; CDR3 protein: ASSPGGQPVTGELF
J gene: TRBJ2-2; clone size: NA; D gene: NA; CDR3 length: 9; V gene: TRBV7-8; CDR3 protein: ASSLEGELF
J gene: TRBJ2-7; clone size: NA; D gene: NA; CDR3 length: 9; V gene: TRBV10-3; CDR3 protein: AISDRAEQY
J gene: TRBJ1-5; clone size: NA; D gene: NA; CDR3 length: 11; V gene: TRBV10-3; CDR3 protein: AISESMAQPQH
J gene: TRBJ2-3; clone size: many; D gene: TRBD2; CDR3 length: 13; V gene: TRBV6-4; CDR3 protein: ASALLAGESDTQY
J gene: TRBJ1-5; clone size: NA; D gene: NA; CDR3 length: 8; V gene: TRBV20-1; CDR3 protein: SASGQPQH
J gene: TRBJ1-2; clone size: few; D gene: NA; CDR3 length: 13; V gene: TRBV5-1; CDR3 protein: ASSLAGQTLYGYT
J gene: TRBJ1-5; clone size: once; D gene: TRBD1; CDR3 length: 12; V gene: TRBV7-2; CDR3 protein: ASSLVGQGQPQH
J gene: TRBJ1-2; clone size: few; D gene: NA; CDR3 length: 12; V gene: TRBV2; CDR3 protein: ASTLDSRDYGYT
J gene: TRBJ2-1; clone size: NA; D gene: NA; CDR3 length: 13; V gene: TRBV9; CDR3 protein: ASSVASSPYNEQF
J gene: TRBJ2-7; clone size: many; D gene: NA; CDR3 length: 11; V gene: TRBV6-5; CDR3 protein: ASSDRSSYEQY
J gene: TRBJ2-7; clone size: NA; D gene: NA; CDR3 length: 10; V gene: TRBV5-4; CDR3 protein: ASAVDSYEQY
J gene: TRBJ2-2; clone size: few; D gene: NA; CDR3 length: 12; V gene: TRBV24-1; CDR3 protein: ATSGGGSTGELF